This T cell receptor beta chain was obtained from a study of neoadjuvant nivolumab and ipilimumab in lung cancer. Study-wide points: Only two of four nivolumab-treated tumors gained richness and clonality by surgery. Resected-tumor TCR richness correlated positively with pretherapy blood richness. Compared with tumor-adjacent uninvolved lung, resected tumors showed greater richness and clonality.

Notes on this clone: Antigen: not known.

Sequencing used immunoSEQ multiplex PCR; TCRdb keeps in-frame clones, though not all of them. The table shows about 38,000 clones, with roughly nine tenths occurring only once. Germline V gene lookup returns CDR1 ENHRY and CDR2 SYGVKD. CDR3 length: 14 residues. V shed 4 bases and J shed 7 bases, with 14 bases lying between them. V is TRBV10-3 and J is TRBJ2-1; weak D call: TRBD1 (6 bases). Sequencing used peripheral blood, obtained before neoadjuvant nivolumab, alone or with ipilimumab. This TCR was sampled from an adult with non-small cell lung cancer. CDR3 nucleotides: TGTGCCATCAGTGGGCAGGGGATCGAAAATGAGCAGTTCTTC. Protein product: CAISGQGIENEQFF.